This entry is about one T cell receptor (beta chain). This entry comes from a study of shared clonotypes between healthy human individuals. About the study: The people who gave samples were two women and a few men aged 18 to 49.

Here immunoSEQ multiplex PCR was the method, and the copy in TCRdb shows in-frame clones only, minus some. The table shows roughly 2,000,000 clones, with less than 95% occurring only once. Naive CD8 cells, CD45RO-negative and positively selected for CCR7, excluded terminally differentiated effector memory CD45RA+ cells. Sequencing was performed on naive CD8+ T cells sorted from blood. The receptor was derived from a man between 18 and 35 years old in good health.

The CDR3 is CASRTTRSETQYF. CDR3 DNA sequence: TGTGCCAGCAGGACGACTAGGTCGGAGACCCAGTACTTC. The rearrangement links TRBV6-5 to TRBJ2-5; tentatively, D is TRBD2 (6 bases). V lost 6 bases to trimming and J lost 5 bases, with 13 bases between them. This CDR3 spans 13 amino acids. Germline values: CDR1 MNHEY, CDR2 SVGAGI.